Each of the 26 T cell receptor beta chains below was sequenced from the same sample in a study of blood T cell repertoires in COVID-19. Sequencing was performed with immunoSEQ multiplex PCR; in TCRdb, only in-frame clones are kept and a portion is missing. The table lists roughly 250,000 clones, around 88% of them singletons. The specimen was PBMCs or T cells enriched from blood (not recorded which). Receptors originate from a middle-aged woman with acute COVID-19.

The rearrangement joins TRBV14 to TRBJ1-2, with D perhaps TRBD1 (6 bases). Germline assignment: CDR1 SGHDN and CDR2 FVKESK. V lost 3 bases to trimming and J lost 4 bases, with 15 bases between them. The CDR3 runs to 15 residues. The CDR3 region is CASSHRTAPFYGYTF. DNA for the CDR3: TGTGCCAGCAGCCACCGGACAGCGCCTTTCTATGGCTACACCTTC.

J is TRBJ1-6 and V is TRBV11-2; 9 bases align to TRBD1. In germline, CDR1 is SGHAT, CDR2 FQNNGV. The CDR3 loop spans 15 amino acids. The J segment lost 8 bases and the V segment lost 4 bases, leaving 6 bases of the junction unmatched. CDR3 DNA: TGTGCCAGCAGCTGGCCCACAGGGGGCTATTCACCCCTCCACTTT. This gives the protein CASSWPTGGYSPLHF.

The genes are TRBV6-5 and TRBJ2-7; the match to TRBD2 covers 8 bases. V lost 0 bases to trimming and J lost 1 base; unmatched junction nucleotides: 2. CDR3 length equals 15 residues. Per germline, CDR1 MNHEY and CDR2 SVGAGI. This CDR3 reads CASSYSTSVSYEQYF. The DNA of the CDR3 is TGTGCCAGCAGTTACTCGACTAGCGTGTCCTACGAGCAGTACTTC.

The sample holds one count of this clone. The chain recombines TRBV9 with TRBJ2-7, with D perhaps matching TRBD1 (6 bases). Germline CDR1 reads SGDLS; CDR2 reads YYNGEE. This CDR3 region has 15 residues. V lost 3 bases, J lost 0 bases, and 13 bases lay in between. Here the CDR3 reads CASSAGVSNSYEQYF. CDR3 DNA: TGTGCCAGCAGCGCAGGGGTCTCTAACTCCTACGAGCAGTACTTC.

J is TRBJ2-3 and V is TRBV7-2, with D hard to call. The V and J ends lost 1 base and 8 bases respectively, with 10 bases between them. CDR3 length equals 13 residues. CDR1 is SGHTA, CDR2 FQGNSA, per germline. As DNA, the CDR3 is TGTGCCAGCAGCTTAGTGTCGCTAGGTACGCAGTATTTT. Encoded protein: CASSLVSLGTQYF.

The chain has TRBV30 and TRBJ2-2, with 7 bases fitting TRBD2. The J segment lost 6 bases and the V segment lost 5 bases, leaving 12 bases of the junction unmatched. This CDR3 region has 15 residues. Germline V gives CDR1 GTSNPN, CDR2 SVGIG (reference sequence). CDR3 amino acids: CAWVSGIREAGELFF. CDR3 bases: TGTGCCTGGGTCTCGGGAATACGGGAGGCCGGGGAGCTGTTTTTT.

The chain uses TRBV6-5 and TRBJ2-1; perhaps TRBD2 as D (5 bases). Trimming took 6 bases from V and 9 from J, leaving 15 bases between them. Germline V CDR1 and CDR2: MNHEY, SVGAGI. The CDR3 length is 13 residues. CDR3 sequence reads: CASRYDSDGEQFF. The DNA for the CDR3 is TGTGCCAGCAGATATGATAGCGACGGTGAGCAGTTCTTC.

The V and J genes are TRBV2 and TRBJ1-2; 7 bases fit TRBD1. From germline, CDR1 is SNHLY and CDR2 FYNNEI. V shed 10 bases and J 6 bases; nucleotides not matched to a gene: 11. The CDR3 is made up of 13 amino acids. DNA of the CDR3: TGTGCCACCGGACAGGAGGTCCTAAATGGCTACACCTTC. Its translation is CATGQEVLNGYTF.

The chain links TRBV7-9 to TRBJ2-1, with 9 nucleotides matching TRBD2. V was clipped by 8 bases and J by 4 bases; unmatched bases: 9. The V gene's germline CDR1 is SEHNR and CDR2 FQNEAQ (reference sequence). The CDR3 has 15 residues. DNA for the CDR3: TGTGCCAGCTTACGACTAGCGGACACATACAATGAGCAGTTCTTC. As protein: CASLRLADTYNEQFF.

This chain joins TRBV7-2 and TRBJ1-5; D possibly corresponds to TRBD1 (5 bases). The germline V and J ends were trimmed by 5 bases and 7 bases, with 27 bases remaining between them. The CDR3 totals 18 residues. CDR1 is SGHTA, CDR2 FQGNSA, per germline. The chain's CDR3 is CASSRTIAGTPEGQPQHF. The CDR3 region has the DNA TGTGCCAGCAGCCGGACTATCGCCGGGACCCCTGAGGGGCAGCCCCAGCATTTT.

This clone appeared once. The chain couples TRBV4-1 to TRBJ2-1, with TRBD2 matching over 7 bases. The CDR3 consists of 15 residues. The ends lost 0 bases at V and 3 bases at J; junction bases unmatched: 2. The germline V gene has CDR1 MGHRA and CDR2 YSYEKL. CDR3 bases: TGCGCCAGCAGCCAAGAATTAGCGGGCTACAATGAGCAGTTCTTC. It codes for CASSQELAGYNEQFF.

V and J are TRBV7-9 and TRBJ2-2, with TRBD2 identical over 14 bases. The CDR3 covers 17 residues. CDR1 is SEHNR, CDR2 FQNEAQ, per germline (reference sequence). The V and J ends lost 6 bases and 3 bases, in that order; junction bases with no gene match: 6. CDR3 amino acids: CASRRGLAGEYTGELFF. The CDR3 bases are TGTGCCAGCAGGAGGGGACTAGCGGGAGAGTACACCGGGGAGCTGTTTTTT.

This clone has just a few counts. The chain is built from TRBV15 and TRBJ2-1; D is ambiguous. The CDR3 has 15 amino acids. Trimming stripped 1 base from V and 4 bases from J, with 11 bases between. Germline-derived CDR1 and CDR2 are LNHNV and YYDKDF (reference sequence). CDR3 sequence reads: CATSRAGTGYNEQFF. CDR3 nucleotides: TGTGCCACCAGCAGAGCTGGAACGGGTTACAATGAGCAGTTCTTC.

The chain is built from TRBV4-3 and TRBJ2-1, with D maybe TRBD2 (5 bases). The CDR3 covers 17 residues. Trimming removed 1 base from V and 0 bases from J, with 13 bases in between. Germline assignment: CDR1 LGHNA and CDR2 YSLEER. The CDR3 protein is CASSQVPRLFSYNEQFF. The DNA for the CDR3 is TGCGCCAGCAGCCAAGTTCCTAGACTATTCTCCTACAATGAGCAGTTCTTC.

The rearrangement joins TRBV11-3 to TRBJ2-7, with 7 bases aligning to TRBD2. There are 16 residues in the CDR3. Germline values: CDR1 SGHNT, CDR2 YENEEA. V was clipped by 5 bases and J by 4 bases; unmatched bases: 14. Here the CDR3 DNA reads TGTGCCAGCAGCCCCTCCCCTTCTAGCGGTCTTTACGAGCAGTACGTC. Its translation is CASSPSPSSGLYEQYV.

The chain couples TRBV7-8 to TRBJ2-2; 10 bases match TRBD1. Trimming cost V 5 bases and J 7 bases; bases outside gene matches: 7. The CDR3 sequence is 15 residues long. Germline V CDR1 and CDR2: SGHVS, FQNEAQ. Here the CDR3 reads CASSRGQGIVGELFF. In nucleotides, the CDR3 is TGTGCCAGCAGCCGGGGACAGGGGATTGTCGGGGAGCTGTTTTTT.

The J gene is TRBJ2-1, the V gene TRBV2, with D perhaps matching TRBD1 (6 bases). Deletions cut 2 bases from V and 5 bases from J, with 7 bases between. Germline assignment: CDR1 SNHLY and CDR2 FYNNEI. The CDR3 contains 13 residues. DNA of the CDR3: TGTGCCAGCAGTGAATGGACAGACAATGAGCAGTTCTTC. Its protein product is CASSEWTDNEQFF. Full variable domain (outside the CDR3, taken from reference TRBV2 and TRBJ2-1): EPEVTQTPSHQVTQMGQEVILRCVPISNHLYFYWYRQILGQKVEFLVSFYNNEISEKSEIFDDQFSVERPDGSNFTLKIRSTKLEDSAMYFCASSEWTDNEQFFGPGTRLTVL.

This chain joins TRBV28 and TRBJ1-2; maybe TRBD1 (6 bases). V was shortened by 5 bases and J by 5 bases, with 18 bases between the two germline ends. Germline lookup yields CDR1 MDHEN and CDR2 SYDVKM. The CDR3 spans 15 residues. This CDR3 reads CASSPAGEVEYGYTF. Written as DNA, the CDR3 is TGTGCCAGCAGTCCGGCAGGGGAAGTCGAATATGGCTACACCTTC.

This chain uses TRBV28 with TRBJ2-1, with 8 bases identical to TRBD2. The CDR3 has 19 residues. In germline, CDR1 is MDHEN, CDR2 SYDVKM. The J segment lost 2 bases and the V segment lost 2 bases, leaving 14 bases of the junction unmatched. The CDR3 nucleotides are TGTGCCAGCAGTTTAAGGGGAGGCTCAACTAGCGGACCCTACAATGAGCAGTTCTTC. It specifies CASSLRGGSTSGPYNEQFF.

This clone was recorded once. The rearrangement uses TRBV6-5 and TRBJ2-7; the match to TRBD2 covers 10 bases. V trimming: 9 bases; J trimming: 10 bases; junction bases outside the gene matches: 3. The CDR3 length is 10 residues. CDR1 is MNHEY and CDR2 is SVGAGI in the germline V gene. Here the CDR3 reads CASLAGAQYV. DNA of the CDR3: TGTGCCAGTCTAGCGGGAGCACAGTACGTC.

The rearrangement joins TRBV9 to TRBJ2-7; D might be TRBD2 (6 bases). Trimming took 3 bases from V and 5 from J, leaving 18 bases between them. The CDR3 contains 15 residues. Germline V CDR1 and CDR2: SGDLS, YYNGEE. CDR3 sequence (DNA): TGTGCCAGCAGCGGGGGGACTGAGGCTGGCCACGAGCAGTACTTC. This sequence encodes CASSGGTEAGHEQYF.

Here the CDR3 reads CASRRAQSTEAFF. Here the CDR3 DNA reads TGTGCCAGCCGGAGGGCGCAGAGCACTGAAGCTTTCTTT. The chain links TRBV9 to TRBJ1-1; no clear D gene. V lost 7 bases to trimming and J lost 4 bases, with 14 bases between them. CDR1 and CDR2 from the germline V gene are SGDLS and YYNGEE. CDR3 length: 13 residues.

The chain combines TRBV11-2 with TRBJ2-6, with a weak D call TRBD1 (5 bases). Trimming removed 4 bases from V and 0 bases from J, with 19 bases in between. The CDR3 has 19 residues. Germline loops: CDR1 SGHAT, CDR2 FQNNGV. The CDR3 reads CASSWSFRGESSGANVLTF. The CDR3 coding sequence is TGTGCCAGCAGCTGGTCGTTTAGGGGCGAGAGCTCTGGGGCCAACGTCCTGACTTTC. Filled out from reference TRBV11-2 and TRBJ2-6, the complete variable domain reads EAGVAQSPRYKIIEKRQSVAFWCNPISGHATLYWYQQILGQGPKLLIQFQNNGVVDDSQLPKDRFSAERLKGVDSTLKIQPAKLEDSAVYLCASSWSFRGESSGANVLTFGAGSRLTVL.

This chain joins TRBV28 and TRBJ2-1, with a tentative D call TRBD2 (6 bases). Germline V CDR1 and CDR2: MDHEN, SYDVKM. This CDR3 is built from 14 residues. V was cut by 4 bases and J by 5 bases, with 12 bases left in between. CDR3: CASSSAGNHNEQFF. In DNA, the CDR3 is TGTGCCAGCAGTTCTGCGGGGAACCACAATGAGCAGTTCTTC.

This chain links TRBV5-6 with TRBJ1-6, with 7 bases that match TRBD1. Germline V gene sequence: CDR1 SGHDT, CDR2 YYEEEE. J gave up 0 bases and V 2 bases, and 5 bases lay outside the gene matches. The CDR3 is 17 amino acids. The CDR3 loop is CASSLMGQSSYNSPLHF. The CDR3 nucleotides read TGTGCCAGCAGCTTAATGGGACAGAGCTCCTATAATTCACCCCTCCACTTT.

The V call is TRBV7-2, the J call TRBJ2-3; 13 bases agree with TRBD2. The CDR3 extends over 16 amino acids. Trimming cost V 0 bases and J 5 bases; bases outside gene matches: 2. Per the germline V gene, CDR1 is SGHTA and CDR2 is FQGNSA. This CDR3 is CASSLALAGGGDTQYF. CDR3 DNA: TGTGCCAGCAGCTTAGCACTAGCGGGAGGGGGAGATACGCAGTATTTT.